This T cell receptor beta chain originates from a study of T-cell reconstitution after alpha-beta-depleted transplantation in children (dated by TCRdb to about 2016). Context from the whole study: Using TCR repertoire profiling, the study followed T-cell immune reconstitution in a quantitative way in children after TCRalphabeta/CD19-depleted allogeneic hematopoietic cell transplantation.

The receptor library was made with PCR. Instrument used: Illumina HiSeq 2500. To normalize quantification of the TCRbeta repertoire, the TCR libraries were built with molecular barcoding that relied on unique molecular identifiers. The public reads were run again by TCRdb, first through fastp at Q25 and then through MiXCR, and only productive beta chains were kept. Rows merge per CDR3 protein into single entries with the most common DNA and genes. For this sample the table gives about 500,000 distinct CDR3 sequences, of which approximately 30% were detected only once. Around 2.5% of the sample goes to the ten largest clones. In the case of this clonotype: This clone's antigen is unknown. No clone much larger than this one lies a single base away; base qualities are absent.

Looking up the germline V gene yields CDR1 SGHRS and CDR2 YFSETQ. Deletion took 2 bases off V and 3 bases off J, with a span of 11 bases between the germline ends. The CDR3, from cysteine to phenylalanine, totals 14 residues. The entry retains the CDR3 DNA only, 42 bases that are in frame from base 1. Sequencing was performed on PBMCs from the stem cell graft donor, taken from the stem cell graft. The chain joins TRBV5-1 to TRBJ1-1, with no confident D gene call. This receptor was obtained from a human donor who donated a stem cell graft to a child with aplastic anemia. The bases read TGCGCCAGCAGCTTTACCGGGTTTGACACTGAAGCTTTCTTT. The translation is CASSFTGFDTEAFF. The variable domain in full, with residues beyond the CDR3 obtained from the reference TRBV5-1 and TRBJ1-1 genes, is KAGVTQTPRYLIKTRGQQVTLSCSPISGHRSVSWYQQTPGQGLQFLFEYFSETQRNKGNFPGRFSGRQFSNSRSEMNVSTLELGDSALYLCASSFTGFDTEAFFGQGTRLTVV.